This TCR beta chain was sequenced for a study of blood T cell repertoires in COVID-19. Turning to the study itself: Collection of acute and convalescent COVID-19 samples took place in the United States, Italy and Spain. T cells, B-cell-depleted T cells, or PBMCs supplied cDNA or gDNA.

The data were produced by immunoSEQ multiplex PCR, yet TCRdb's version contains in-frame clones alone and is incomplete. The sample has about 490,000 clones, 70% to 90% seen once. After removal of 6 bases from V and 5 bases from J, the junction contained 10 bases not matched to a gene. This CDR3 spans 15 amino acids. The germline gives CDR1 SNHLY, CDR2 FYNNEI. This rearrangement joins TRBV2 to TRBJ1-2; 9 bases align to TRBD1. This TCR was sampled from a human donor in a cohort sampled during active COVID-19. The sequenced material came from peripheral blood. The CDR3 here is CASRVDRGGYYGYTF. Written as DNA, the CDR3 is TGTGCCAGCAGGGTGGACAGGGGCGGCTATTATGGCTACACCTTC. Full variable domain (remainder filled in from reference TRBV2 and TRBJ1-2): EPEVTQTPSHQVTQMGQEVILRCVPISNHLYFYWYRQILGQKVEFLVSFYNNEISEKSEIFDDQFSVERPDGSNFTLKIRSTKLEDSAMYFCASRVDRGGYYGYTFGSGTRLTVV.